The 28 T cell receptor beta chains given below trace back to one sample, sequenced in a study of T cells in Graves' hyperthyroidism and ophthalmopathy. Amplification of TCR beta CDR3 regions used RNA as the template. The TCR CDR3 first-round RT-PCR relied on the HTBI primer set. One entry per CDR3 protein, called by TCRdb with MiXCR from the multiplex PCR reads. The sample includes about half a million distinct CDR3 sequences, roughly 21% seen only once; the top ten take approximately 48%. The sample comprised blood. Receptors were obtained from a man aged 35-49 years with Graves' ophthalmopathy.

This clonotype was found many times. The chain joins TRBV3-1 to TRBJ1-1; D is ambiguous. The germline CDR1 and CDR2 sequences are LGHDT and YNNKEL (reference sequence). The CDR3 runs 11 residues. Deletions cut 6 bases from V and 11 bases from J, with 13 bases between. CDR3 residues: CASRENGRAFF. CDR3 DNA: TGTGCCAGCAGGGAAAACGGGAGGGCTTTCTTT.

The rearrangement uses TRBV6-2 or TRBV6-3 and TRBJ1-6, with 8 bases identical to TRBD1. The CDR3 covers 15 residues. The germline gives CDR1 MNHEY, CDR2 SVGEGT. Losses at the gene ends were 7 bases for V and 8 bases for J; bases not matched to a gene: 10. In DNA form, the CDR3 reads TGTGCCAGCACACTGACAGGGGCGCGGGATTCACCCCTCCACTTT. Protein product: CASTLTGARDSPLHF.

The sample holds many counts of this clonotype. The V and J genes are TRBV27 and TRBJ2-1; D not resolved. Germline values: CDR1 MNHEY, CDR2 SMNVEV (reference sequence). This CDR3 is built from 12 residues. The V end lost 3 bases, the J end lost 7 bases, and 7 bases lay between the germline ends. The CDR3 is CASSFGPNEQFF. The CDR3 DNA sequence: TGTGCCAGCAGTTTCGGTCCAAATGAGCAGTTCTTC.

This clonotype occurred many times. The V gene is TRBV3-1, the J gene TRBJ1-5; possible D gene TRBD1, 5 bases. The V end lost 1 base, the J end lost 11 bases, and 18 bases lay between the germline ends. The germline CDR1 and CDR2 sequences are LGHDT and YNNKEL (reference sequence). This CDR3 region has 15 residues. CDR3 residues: CASSQGLGGILAQHF. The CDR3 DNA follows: TGTGCCAGCAGCCAAGGTCTCGGGGGAATTCTAGCCCAGCATTTT.

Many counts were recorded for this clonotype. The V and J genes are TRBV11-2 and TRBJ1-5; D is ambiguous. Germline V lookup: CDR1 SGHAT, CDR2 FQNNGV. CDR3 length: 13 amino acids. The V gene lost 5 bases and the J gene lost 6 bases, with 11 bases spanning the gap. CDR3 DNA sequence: TGTGCCAGCAGCCGACGGTGGGGTCAGCCCCAGCATTTT. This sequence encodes CASSRRWGQPQHF.

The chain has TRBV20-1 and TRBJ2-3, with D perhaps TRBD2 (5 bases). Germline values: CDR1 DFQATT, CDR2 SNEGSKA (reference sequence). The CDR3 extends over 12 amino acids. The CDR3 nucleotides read TGCCTCGTCGGACTGAACACAGATACGCAGTATTTT. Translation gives CLVGLNTDTQYF.

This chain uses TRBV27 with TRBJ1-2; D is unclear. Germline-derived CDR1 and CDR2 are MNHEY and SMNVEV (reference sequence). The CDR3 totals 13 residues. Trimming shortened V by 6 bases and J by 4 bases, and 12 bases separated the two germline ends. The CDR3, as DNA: TGTGCCAGCAGCCCTGGGCGGACCTATGGCTACACCTTC. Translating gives CASSPGRTYGYTF.

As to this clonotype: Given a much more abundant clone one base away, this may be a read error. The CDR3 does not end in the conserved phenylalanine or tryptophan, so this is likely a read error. In DNA form, the CDR3 reads TGTGCCAGCAGACAAACACTAGCGCCCCATGAGCAGTTCTCC. It specifies CASRQTLAPHEQFS. This chain uses TRBV7-9 with TRBJ2-1, with TRBD2 matching over 7 bases. V dropped 6 bases and J dropped 8; count of bases not matched to a gene: 10. Germline CDR1 reads SEHNR; CDR2 reads FQNEAQ (reference sequence). This CDR3 contains 14 residues.

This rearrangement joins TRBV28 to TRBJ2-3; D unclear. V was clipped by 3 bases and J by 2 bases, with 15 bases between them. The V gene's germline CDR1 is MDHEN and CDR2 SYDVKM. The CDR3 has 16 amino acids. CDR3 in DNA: TGTGCCAGCAGTTTGACGTCACCTCGACACACAGATACGCAGTATTTT. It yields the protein CASSLTSPRHTDTQYF.

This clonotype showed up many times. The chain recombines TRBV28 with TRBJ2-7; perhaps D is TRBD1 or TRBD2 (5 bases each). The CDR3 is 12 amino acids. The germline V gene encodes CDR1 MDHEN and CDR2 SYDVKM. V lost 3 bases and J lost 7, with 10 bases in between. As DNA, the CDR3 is TGTGCCAGCAGTTTGGGGGTGGGGGAGCAGTACTTC. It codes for CASSLGVGEQYF.

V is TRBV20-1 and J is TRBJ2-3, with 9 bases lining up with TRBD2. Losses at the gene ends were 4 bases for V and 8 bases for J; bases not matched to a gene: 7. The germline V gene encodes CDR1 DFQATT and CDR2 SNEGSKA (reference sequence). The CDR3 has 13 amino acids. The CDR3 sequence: CSAKLAGSGTQYF. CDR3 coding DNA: TGCAGTGCTAAGCTAGCGGGGTCTGGTACGCAGTATTTT.

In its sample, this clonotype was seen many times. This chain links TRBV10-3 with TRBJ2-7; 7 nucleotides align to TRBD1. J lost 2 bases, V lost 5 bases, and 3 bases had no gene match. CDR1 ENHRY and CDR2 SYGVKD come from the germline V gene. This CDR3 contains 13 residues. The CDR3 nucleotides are TGTGCCATCAGTACGGGACAGACCTACGAGCAGTACTTC. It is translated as CAISTGQTYEQYF.

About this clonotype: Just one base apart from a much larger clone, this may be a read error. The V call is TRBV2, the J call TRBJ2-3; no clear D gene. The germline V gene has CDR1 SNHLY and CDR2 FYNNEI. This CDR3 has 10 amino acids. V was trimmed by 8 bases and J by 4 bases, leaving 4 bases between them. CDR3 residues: CASLSDTQYF. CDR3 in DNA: TGTGCCAGCTTGTCAGATACGCAGTATTTT.

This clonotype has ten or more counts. The DNA for the CDR3 is TGTGCCAGCAGCTCGAGGACAGCCTTTCGCTCCTACAATGAGCAGTTCTTC. It specifies CASSSRTAFRSYNEQFF. The chain carries TRBV7-8 and TRBJ2-1; D may be TRBD1 (6 bases). Trimming left V 4 bases short and J 0 bases short, with 16 bases between. This CDR3 is built from 17 residues. Per germline, CDR1 SGHVS and CDR2 FQNEAQ.

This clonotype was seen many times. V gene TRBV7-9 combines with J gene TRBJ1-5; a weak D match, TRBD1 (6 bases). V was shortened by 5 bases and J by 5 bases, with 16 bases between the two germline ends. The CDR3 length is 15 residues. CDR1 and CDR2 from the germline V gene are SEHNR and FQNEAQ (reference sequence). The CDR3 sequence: CASSPDSLGHQPQHF. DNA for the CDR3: TGTGCCAGCAGCCCGGACAGCCTAGGGCATCAGCCCCAGCATTTT.

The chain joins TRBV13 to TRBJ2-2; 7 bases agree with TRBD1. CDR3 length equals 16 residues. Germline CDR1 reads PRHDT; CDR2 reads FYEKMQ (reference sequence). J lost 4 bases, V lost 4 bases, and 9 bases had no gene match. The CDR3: CASSSRQGSFTGELFF. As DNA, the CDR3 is TGTGCCAGCAGCTCCCGACAGGGATCCTTCACCGGGGAGCTGTTTTTT.

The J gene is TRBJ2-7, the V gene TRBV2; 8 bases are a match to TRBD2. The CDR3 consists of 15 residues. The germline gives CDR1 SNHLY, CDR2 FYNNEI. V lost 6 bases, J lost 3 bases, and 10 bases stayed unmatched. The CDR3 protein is CASRSGGRRSYEQYF. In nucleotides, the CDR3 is TGTGCCAGCAGGAGCGGGGGCAGGAGGAGCTACGAGCAGTACTTC.

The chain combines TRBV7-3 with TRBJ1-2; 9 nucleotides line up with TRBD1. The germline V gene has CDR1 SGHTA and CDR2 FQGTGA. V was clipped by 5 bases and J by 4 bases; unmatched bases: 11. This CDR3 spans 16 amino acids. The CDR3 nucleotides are TGTGCCAGCAGCCCCCGTCCCGGGACAGGGTCCTATGGCTACACCTTC. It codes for CASSPRPGTGSYGYTF.

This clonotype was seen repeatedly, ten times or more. CDR3 amino acids: CASSIQPGQGHETQYF. DNA of the CDR3: TGCGCCAGCAGCATCCAGCCGGGACAGGGCCACGAGACCCAGTACTTC. The V call is TRBV5-1, the J call TRBJ2-5, with 9 positions matching TRBD1. This CDR3 is built from 16 residues. Germline-derived CDR1 and CDR2 are SGHRS and YFSETQ. Trimming cost V 4 bases and J 5 bases; bases outside gene matches: 12.

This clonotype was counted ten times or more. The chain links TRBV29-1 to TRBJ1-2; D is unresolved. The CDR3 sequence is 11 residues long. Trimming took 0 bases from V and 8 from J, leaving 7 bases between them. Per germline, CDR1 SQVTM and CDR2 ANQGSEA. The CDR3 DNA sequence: TGCAGCGTTGAAGAGGGTTGGGGCTACACCTTC. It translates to CSVEEGWGYTF.

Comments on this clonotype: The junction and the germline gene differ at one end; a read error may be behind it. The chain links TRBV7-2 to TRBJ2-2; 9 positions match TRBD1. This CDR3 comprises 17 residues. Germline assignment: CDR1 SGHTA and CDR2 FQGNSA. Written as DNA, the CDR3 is TGTGCCAGCAGCCCAACGGTCACAGGGGGCCAAACCGGGGAGCTGTTTTTC. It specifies CASSPTVTGGQTGELFF.

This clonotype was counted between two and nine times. As DNA, the CDR3 is TGCGCCAGCAGCCAACCCCGGGACAGAGCTAACTATGGCTACACCTTC. Translating gives CASSQPRDRANYGYTF. V and J are TRBV4-1 and TRBJ1-2; 7 bases agree with TRBD1. From germline, CDR1 is MGHRA and CDR2 YSYEKL. This CDR3 is 16 amino acids long. Losses at the gene ends were 2 bases for V and 0 bases for J; bases not matched to a gene: 6.

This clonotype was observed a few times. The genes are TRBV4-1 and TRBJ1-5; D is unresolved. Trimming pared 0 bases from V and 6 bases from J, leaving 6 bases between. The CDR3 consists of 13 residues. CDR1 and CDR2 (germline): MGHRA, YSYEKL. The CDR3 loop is CASSQDSSQPQHF. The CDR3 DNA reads TGCGCCAGCAGCCAAGATTCATCTCAGCCCCAGCATTTT.

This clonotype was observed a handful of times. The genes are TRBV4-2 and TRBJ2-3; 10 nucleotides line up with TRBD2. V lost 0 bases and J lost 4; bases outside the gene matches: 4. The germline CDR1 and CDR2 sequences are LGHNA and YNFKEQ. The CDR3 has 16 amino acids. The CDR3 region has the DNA TGTGCCAGCAGCCAAGATGCTAGCGGGGGCGCAGATACGCAGTATTTT. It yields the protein CASSQDASGGADTQYF.

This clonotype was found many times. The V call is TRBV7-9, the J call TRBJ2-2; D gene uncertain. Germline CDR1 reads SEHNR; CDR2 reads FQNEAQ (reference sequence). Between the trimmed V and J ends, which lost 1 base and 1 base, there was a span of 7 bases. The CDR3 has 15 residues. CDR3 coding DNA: TGTGCCAGCAGCTTAGTTCACAGGAACACCGGGGAGCTGTTTTTT. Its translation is CASSLVHRNTGELFF.

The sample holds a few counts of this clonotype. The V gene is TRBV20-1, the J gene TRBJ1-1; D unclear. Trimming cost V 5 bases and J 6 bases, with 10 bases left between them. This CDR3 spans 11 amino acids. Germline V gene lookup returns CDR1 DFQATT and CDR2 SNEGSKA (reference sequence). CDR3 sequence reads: CSAGSQSEAFF. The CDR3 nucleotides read TGCAGTGCTGGATCACAGTCTGAAGCTTTCTTT.

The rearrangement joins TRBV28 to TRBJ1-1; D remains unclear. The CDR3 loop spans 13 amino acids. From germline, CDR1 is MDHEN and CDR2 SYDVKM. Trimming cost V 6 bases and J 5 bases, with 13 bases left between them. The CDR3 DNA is TGTGCCAGCAGCCGCCAAGCGGGAACTGAAGCTTTCTTT. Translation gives CASSRQAGTEAFF.

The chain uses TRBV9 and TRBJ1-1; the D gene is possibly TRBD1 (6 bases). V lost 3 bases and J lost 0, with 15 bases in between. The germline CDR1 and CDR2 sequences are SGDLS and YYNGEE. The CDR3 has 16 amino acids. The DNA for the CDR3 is TGTGCCAGCAGCGCGACGGACAGCATCATGAACACTGAAGCTTTCTTT. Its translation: CASSATDSIMNTEAFF.